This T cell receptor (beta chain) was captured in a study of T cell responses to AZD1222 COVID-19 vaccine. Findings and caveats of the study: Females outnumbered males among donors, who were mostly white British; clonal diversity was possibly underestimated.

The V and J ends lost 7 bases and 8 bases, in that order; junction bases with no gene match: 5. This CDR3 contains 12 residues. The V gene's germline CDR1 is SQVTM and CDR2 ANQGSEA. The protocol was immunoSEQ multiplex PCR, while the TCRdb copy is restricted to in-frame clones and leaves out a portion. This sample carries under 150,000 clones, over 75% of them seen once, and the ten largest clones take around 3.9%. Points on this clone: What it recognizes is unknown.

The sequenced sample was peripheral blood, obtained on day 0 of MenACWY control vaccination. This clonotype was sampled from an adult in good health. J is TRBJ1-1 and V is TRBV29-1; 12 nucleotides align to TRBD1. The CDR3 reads CSGGTGGREAFF. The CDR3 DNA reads TGCAGCGGAGGGACAGGGGGCAGGGAAGCTTTCTTT.